One and the same sample provided the 22 T cell receptor beta chains below, sequenced in a study of blood T cell repertoires in COVID-19. Assay: immunoSEQ multiplex PCR; the TCRdb copy retains only in-frame clones and omits some. Among tens of thousands of clones listed, around 90% were seen once. The sequencing input was peripheral blood. The receptors shown here come from a man aged 50 to 60 with active COVID-19.

The chain is built from TRBV20-1 and TRBJ2-7; D unresolved. Trimming shortened V by 3 bases and J by 2 bases, and 5 bases separated the two germline ends. Germline loops: CDR1 DFQATT, CDR2 SNEGSKA (reference sequence). This CDR3 has 11 amino acids. The CDR3 nucleotides are TGCAGTGCTAGGCACACCTACGAGCAGTACTTC. Encoded protein: CSARHTYEQYF.

There are a few counts of this clone. The chain has TRBV3-1 (or the pseudogene TRBV3-2) and TRBJ2-6, with 8 bases matching TRBD1. This CDR3 spans 15 amino acids. Trimming took 4 bases from V and 10 from J; bases not matched to a gene: 9. CDR1 is LGHDT and CDR2 is YNNKEL in the germline V gene (reference sequence). The CDR3 DNA sequence: TGTGCCAGCAGCCGTTCACCAGGGGGCGAGAACGTCCTGACTTTC. It is translated as CASSRSPGGENVLTF.

The chain employs TRBV4-1 and TRBJ2-5; possibly TRBD2 for D (5 bases). V lost 1 base and J 10 bases, leaving 22 bases between the germline ends. CDR3 size: 16 residues. Looked up from germline, CDR1 is MGHRA and CDR2 is YSYEKL. CDR3 amino acids: CASSQVPGSKGLLQYF. The CDR3 bases are TGCGCCAGCAGCCAAGTCCCCGGGTCTAAAGGACTCCTCCAGTACTTC.

The chain employs TRBV5-1 and TRBJ2-3; D is undetermined. CDR1 SGHRS and CDR2 YFSETQ come from the germline V gene. Trimming shortened V by 4 bases and J by 0 bases, and 9 bases separated the two germline ends. The CDR3 has 14 amino acids. Here the CDR3 DNA reads TGCGCCAGCAGCCGAGACTCTAGCACAGATACGCAGTATTTT. It yields the protein CASSRDSSTDTQYF.

This clone was detected only a few times. The chain employs TRBV18 and TRBJ2-7; 8 nucleotides align to TRBD1. Unmatched junction bases numbered 8, after V lost 4 bases and J lost 6 bases. The length of the CDR3 is 14 residues. Germline assignment: CDR1 KGHSH and CDR2 LQKENI. The chain's CDR3 is CASSRTGTEVEQYF. The CDR3 nucleotides read TGTGCCAGCTCACGGACAGGGACGGAGGTCGAGCAGTACTTC.

The chain couples TRBV6-2 or TRBV6-3 to TRBJ2-7; 7 nucleotides line up with TRBD2. Per the germline V gene, CDR1 is MNHEY and CDR2 is SVGEGT. With 5 bases clipped from V and 0 bases from J, the junction kept 10 bases outside the gene matches. CDR3 length: 16 amino acids. CDR3 protein: CASSRRREESSYEQYF. DNA for the CDR3: TGTGCCAGCAGTCGGAGACGGGAGGAAAGCTCCTACGAGCAGTACTTC.

As DNA, the CDR3 is TGTGCCAGCGCCCACTCGCCACCTTTTATGGGCTACACCTTC. Protein: CASAHSPPFMGYTF. This chain uses TRBV27 with TRBJ1-2, with D unclear. The CDR3 has 14 amino acids. Germline CDR1 MNHEY, CDR2 SMNVEV (reference sequence). The V end was cut by 8 bases, the J end by 8 bases, with 21 bases between.

The chain combines TRBV6-5 with TRBJ2-3, with 11 bases identical to TRBD2. Germline trimming cut 9 bases from V and 6 bases from J; bases unmatched to any gene: 11. The germline V gene encodes CDR1 MNHEY and CDR2 SVGAGI. The CDR3 consists of 15 residues. CDR3 loop: CASRGLAGGSDTQYF. CDR3 sequence (DNA): TGTGCCAGTAGAGGGCTAGCGGGGGGTAGCGATACGCAGTATTTT.

This chain uses TRBV4-2 with TRBJ2-3, with 9 bases matching TRBD2. Trimming removed 0 bases from V and 8 bases from J; junction bases left unmatched: 9. Per germline, CDR1 LGHNA and CDR2 YNFKEQ. The CDR3 is 16 residues long. CDR3: CASSQDLSGGPPTQYF. CDR3 in DNA: TGTGCCAGCAGCCAAGACCTGAGCGGGGGGCCTCCTACGCAGTATTTT.

The chain recombines TRBV9 with TRBJ1-3; TRBD1 agrees at 7 bases. The germline V gene has CDR1 SGDLS and CDR2 YYNGEE. The CDR3 totals 15 residues. Trimming cost V 3 bases and J 0 bases; bases outside gene matches: 3. The CDR3 sequence: CASSAGTASGNTIYF. Written as DNA, the CDR3 is TGTGCCAGCAGCGCGGGGACAGCCTCTGGAAACACCATATATTTT. Complete variable domain (other parts from reference TRBV9 and TRBJ1-3): DSGVTQTPKHLITATGQRVTLRCSPRSGDLSVYWYQQSLDQGLQFLIQYYNGEERAKGNILERFSAQQFPDLHSELNLSSLELGDSALYFCASSAGTASGNTIYFGEGSWLTVV.

The chain is built from TRBV11-2 and TRBJ1-2, with 8 bases fitting TRBD1. From germline, CDR1 is SGHAT and CDR2 FQNNGV. The CDR3 extends over 15 amino acids. The junction had 10 bases not matched to a gene; V was cut back by 4 bases and J by 6 bases. CDR3 DNA sequence: TGTGCCAGCAGCTCTAACAGGGGGGCGTTGGATGGCTACACCTTC. Encoded protein: CASSSNRGALDGYTF.

V gene TRBV5-6 combines with J gene TRBJ2-3, with D tentatively TRBD1 (5 bases). The CDR3 loop spans 14 amino acids. Germline V gene lookup returns CDR1 SGHDT and CDR2 YYEEEE. Trimming left V 6 bases short and J 10 bases short, with 21 bases between. The CDR3 reads CASTPRRMQGAQYF. In DNA, the CDR3 is TGTGCCAGCACCCCCCGTAGAATGCAGGGCGCGCAGTATTTT.

The chain couples TRBV5-8 to TRBJ2-1; 10 bases agree with TRBD2. Germline CDR1 is SGHTS and CDR2 is YDEGEE. V lost 5 bases, J lost 4 bases, and 6 bases stayed unmatched. The CDR3 spans 15 residues. CDR3: CASRLGLAVYNEQFF. The CDR3 nucleotides read TGTGCCAGCAGACTAGGACTAGCGGTATACAATGAGCAGTTCTTC. Full variable domain (remainder filled in from reference TRBV5-8 and TRBJ2-1): EAGVTQSPTHLIKTRGQQATLRCSPISGHTSVYWYQQALGLGLQFLLWYDEGEERNRGNFPPRFSGRQFPNYSSELNVNALELEDSALYLCASRLGLAVYNEQFFGPGTRLTVL.

This clone was seen once. The chain has TRBV6-5 and TRBJ2-1; 10 bases align to TRBD1. The germline CDR1 and CDR2 sequences are MNHEY and SVGAGI. The CDR3 runs to 15 residues. V was clipped by 5 bases and J by 7 bases; unmatched bases: 8. The CDR3 spells CASSRQGAMWNEQFF. Here the CDR3 DNA reads TGTGCCAGCAGTAGACAGGGGGCAATGTGGAATGAGCAGTTCTTC.

The CDR3 nucleotides are TGTGCCAGCAGCGTAAATAGCTATGGCTACACCTTC. Its translation is CASSVNSYGYTF. V usage is TRBV9 and J usage is TRBJ1-2; D gene uncertain. CDR1 and CDR2 (germline): SGDLS, YYNGEE. V was trimmed by 1 base and J by 4 bases, leaving 5 bases between them. The length of the CDR3 is 12 residues.

The J gene is TRBJ1-4, the V gene TRBV2, with a possible D match to TRBD1 (5 bases). This CDR3 contains 14 residues. Trimming removed 4 bases from V and 13 bases from J, with 19 bases in between. CDR1 and CDR2 (germline): SNHLY, FYNNEI. Here the CDR3 reads CASSVSQGDVRLFF. In DNA form, the CDR3 reads TGTGCCAGCAGTGTAAGCCAGGGCGATGTGAGACTGTTTTTT.

This clone showed up just a few times. The V and J genes are TRBV12-5 and TRBJ2-2; D may be TRBD2 (5 bases). V lost 4 bases and J lost 6, with 9 bases in between. The CDR3 is 13 residues long. In germline, CDR1 is LGHNT, CDR2 FRNRAP. The CDR3 coding sequence is TGTGCTAGTGGTTCCGATAGCGCCGGGGAGCTGTTTTTT. Protein sequence: CASGSDSAGELFF.

This clone has more than one count but fewer than ten. The V gene is TRBV6-6, the J gene TRBJ1-3; weak D call: TRBD1 (6 bases). Per the germline V gene, CDR1 is MNHNY and CDR2 is SVGAGI (reference sequence). This CDR3 contains 14 residues. Trimming took off 4 bases at V and 0 bases at J, with 7 bases between the two ends. The CDR3 coding sequence is TGTGCCAGCAGTTTGACAGGCTCTGGAAACACCATATATTTT. Residues: CASSLTGSGNTIYF.

This clone was recorded once. The V gene is TRBV5-1, the J gene TRBJ2-7, with 12 nucleotides matching TRBD2. The CDR3 runs 17 residues. After removal of 4 bases from V and 3 bases from J, the junction contained 11 bases not matched to a gene. Germline CDR1 reads SGHRS; CDR2 reads YFSETQ. The CDR3 nucleotides read TGCGCCAGCAGCCAAGGGGACGGACTAGCGGGGATCTACGAGCAGTACTTC. Amino acid sequence: CASSQGDGLAGIYEQYF.

This rearrangement joins TRBV29-1 to TRBJ2-1; a weak D match, TRBD2 (7 bases). CDR3 size: 13 residues. CDR1 SQVTM and CDR2 ANQGSEA come from the germline V gene. The V gene lost 6 bases and the J gene lost 7 bases, with 16 bases spanning the gap. CDR3 bases: TGCAGCGTCCGTGAGGGGGGAGGGAATGAGCAGTTCTTC. Residues: CSVREGGGNEQFF.

The V gene is TRBV5-6, the J gene TRBJ1-5; TRBD1 matches at 12 bases. Germline CDR1 reads SGHDT; CDR2 reads YYEEEE. This CDR3 spans 17 amino acids. The V and J ends lost 3 bases and 2 bases, in that order; junction bases with no gene match: 6. The CDR3 is CASSSGTGGRGNQPQHF. The CDR3 region has the DNA TGTGCCAGCAGCTCCGGGACAGGGGGCCGGGGCAATCAGCCCCAGCATTTT.

This chain connects TRBV25-1 to TRBJ2-1, with 8 bases identical to TRBD1. This CDR3 spans 17 amino acids. Germline CDR1 is MGHDK and CDR2 is SYGVNS. V dropped 3 bases and J dropped 4; count of bases not matched to a gene: 11. The CDR3 coding sequence is TGTGCCAGCAGTGATTCGCCCGGGACAGGCCTTTACAATGAGCAGTTCTTC. Its translation is CASSDSPGTGLYNEQFF.